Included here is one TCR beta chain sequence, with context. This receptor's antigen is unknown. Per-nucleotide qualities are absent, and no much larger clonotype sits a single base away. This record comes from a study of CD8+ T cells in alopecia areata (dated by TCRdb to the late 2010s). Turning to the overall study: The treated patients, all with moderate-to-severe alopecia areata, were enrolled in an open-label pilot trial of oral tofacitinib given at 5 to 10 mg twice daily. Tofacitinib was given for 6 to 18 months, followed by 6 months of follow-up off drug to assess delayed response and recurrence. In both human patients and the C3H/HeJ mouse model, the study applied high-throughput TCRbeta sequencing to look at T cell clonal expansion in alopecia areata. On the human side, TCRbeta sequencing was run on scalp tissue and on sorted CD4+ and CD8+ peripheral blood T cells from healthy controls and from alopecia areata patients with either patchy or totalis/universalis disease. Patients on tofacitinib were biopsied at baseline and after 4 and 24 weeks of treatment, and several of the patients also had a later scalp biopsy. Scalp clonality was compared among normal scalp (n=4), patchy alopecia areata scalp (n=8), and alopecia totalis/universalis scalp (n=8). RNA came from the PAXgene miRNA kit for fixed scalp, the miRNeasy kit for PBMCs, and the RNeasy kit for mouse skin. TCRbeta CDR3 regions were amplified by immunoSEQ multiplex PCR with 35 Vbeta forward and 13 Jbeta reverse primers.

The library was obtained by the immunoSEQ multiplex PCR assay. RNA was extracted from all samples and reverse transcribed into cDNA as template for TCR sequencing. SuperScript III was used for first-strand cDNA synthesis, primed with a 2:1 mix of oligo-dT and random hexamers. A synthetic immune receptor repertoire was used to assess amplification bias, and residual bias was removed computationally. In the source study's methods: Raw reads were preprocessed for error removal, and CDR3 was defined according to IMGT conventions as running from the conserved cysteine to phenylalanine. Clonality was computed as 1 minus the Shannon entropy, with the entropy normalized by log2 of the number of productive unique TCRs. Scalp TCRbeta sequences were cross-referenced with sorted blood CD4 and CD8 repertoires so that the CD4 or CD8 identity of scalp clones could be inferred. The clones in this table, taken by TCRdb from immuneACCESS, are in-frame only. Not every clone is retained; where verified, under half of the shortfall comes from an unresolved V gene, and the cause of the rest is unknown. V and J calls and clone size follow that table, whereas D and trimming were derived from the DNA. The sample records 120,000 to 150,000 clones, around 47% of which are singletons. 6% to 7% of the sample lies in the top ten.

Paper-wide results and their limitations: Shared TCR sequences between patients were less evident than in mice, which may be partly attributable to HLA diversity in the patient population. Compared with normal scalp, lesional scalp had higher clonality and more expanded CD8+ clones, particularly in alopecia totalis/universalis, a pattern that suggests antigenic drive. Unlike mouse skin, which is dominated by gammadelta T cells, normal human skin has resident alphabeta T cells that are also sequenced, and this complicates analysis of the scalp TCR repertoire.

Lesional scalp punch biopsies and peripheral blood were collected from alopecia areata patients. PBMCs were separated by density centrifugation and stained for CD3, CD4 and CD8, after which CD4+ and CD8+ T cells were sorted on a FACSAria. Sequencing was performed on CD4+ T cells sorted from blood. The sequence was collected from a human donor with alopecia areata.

The bases read TGCAGCGTTGGCCAGACTGTAGACACCATATATTTT. It is translated as CSVGQTVDTIYF. The sequence joins TRBV29-1 to TRBJ1-3; no D gene call is confident. Cut back by 4 bases and 8 bases, the V and J ends lie 12 bases apart. There are 12 amino acids in the CDR3, from cysteine to phenylalanine inclusive. Kept here is only the CDR3 DNA, which spans 36 bases and is read in frame from base 1. Via the germline V gene, CDR1 is SQVTM and CDR2 ANQGSEA.